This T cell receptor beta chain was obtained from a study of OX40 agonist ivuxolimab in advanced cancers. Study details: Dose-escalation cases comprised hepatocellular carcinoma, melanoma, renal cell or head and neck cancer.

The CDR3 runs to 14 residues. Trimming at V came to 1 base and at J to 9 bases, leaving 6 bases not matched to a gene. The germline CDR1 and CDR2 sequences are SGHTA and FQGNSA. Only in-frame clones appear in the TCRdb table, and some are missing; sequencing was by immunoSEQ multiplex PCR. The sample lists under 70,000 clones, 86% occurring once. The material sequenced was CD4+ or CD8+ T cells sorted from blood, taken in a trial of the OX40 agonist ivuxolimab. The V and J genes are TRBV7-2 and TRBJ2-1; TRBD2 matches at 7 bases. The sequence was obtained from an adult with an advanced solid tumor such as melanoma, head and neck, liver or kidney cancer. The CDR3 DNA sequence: TGTGCCAGCAGCTTAGAACTAGCGCTCGCTGAGCAGTTCTTC. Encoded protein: CASSLELALAEQFF. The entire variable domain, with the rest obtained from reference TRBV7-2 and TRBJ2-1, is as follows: GAGVSQSPSNKVTEKGKDVELRCDPISGHTALYWYRQSLGQGLEFLIYFQGNSAPDKSGLPSDRFSAERTGGSVSTLTIQRTQQEDSAVYLCASSLELALAEQFFGPGTRLTVL.